This entry lists 10 T cell receptor beta chains sequenced from one sample in a study of CD8 T cells in ankylosing spondylitis. MiXCR, run by TCRdb on the 5' RACE reads, gives a single entry per CDR3 protein. The sample lists around 150,000 distinct CDR3 sequences, around 17% seen once, with roughly 8% in the top ten. The specimen sequenced was blood, either unsorted or a sorted T cell fraction (not recorded which). These receptors came from a male donor with ankylosing spondylitis or in good health (not recorded which).

This clonotype was picked up a small number of times. The chain combines TRBV20-1 with TRBJ2-7; 9 nucleotides align to TRBD2. This CDR3 has 14 amino acids. Losses at the gene ends were 4 bases for V and 2 bases for J; bases not matched to a gene: 6. Germline CDR1 reads DFQATT; CDR2 reads SNEGSKA (reference sequence). CDR3 sequence: CSATTSGRTYEQYF. The DNA of the CDR3 is TGCAGTGCTACTACTAGCGGGCGAACCTACGAGCAGTACTTC.

The table lists this clonotype with a few counts. The chain combines TRBV9 with TRBJ2-3; TRBD2 is a possible D gene (7 bases). The CDR3 is 14 residues long. Trimming removed 3 bases at V and 5 bases at J, with 13 bases between. Germline V gene sequence: CDR1 SGDLS, CDR2 YYNGEE. The CDR3 loop is CASSDGGQLDTQYF. As DNA, the CDR3 is TGTGCCAGCAGCGACGGGGGGCAGCTAGATACGCAGTATTTT.

This chain uses TRBV10-3 with TRBJ1-5; TRBD1 might be the D (6 bases). Trimming left V 0 bases short and J 0 bases short, with 12 bases between. The CDR3 is made up of 17 amino acids. Germline V gene data show CDR1 as ENHRY and CDR2 as SYGVKD. The CDR3 is CAISESWGGGSNQPQHF. The DNA for the CDR3 is TGTGCCATCAGTGAGTCTTGGGGGGGCGGTAGCAATCAGCCCCAGCATTTT.

The chain recombines TRBV5-6 with TRBJ1-2; 9 bases fit TRBD1. CDR3 length: 15 amino acids. The germline V gene encodes CDR1 SGHDT and CDR2 YYEEEE. V gave up 4 bases and J gave up 2 bases; unmatched junction bases: 6. For the CDR3, the DNA is TGTGCCAGCAGCATATGGGACAGGGCAAACTATGGCTACACCTTC. Amino acids: CASSIWDRANYGYTF.

V usage is TRBV28 and J usage is TRBJ1-1, with TRBD1 matching over 10 bases. Germline CDR1 and CDR2: MDHEN and SYDVKM. Trimming cost V 5 bases and J 10 bases; bases outside gene matches: 10. The CDR3 is 14 amino acids. The CDR3: CASSPGTGVYRAFF. CDR3 sequence (DNA): TGTGCCAGCAGTCCTGGGACAGGGGTATATAGAGCTTTCTTT.

This clonotype occurred a few times. V usage is TRBV29-1 and J usage is TRBJ2-7; 7 nucleotides agree with TRBD1. Germline V gives CDR1 SQVTM, CDR2 ANQGSEA. The V segment lost 5 bases and the J segment 3 bases; nucleotides outside the gene matches: 1. CDR3 length: 11 amino acids. The CDR3 spells CSVNRGYEQYF. CDR3 bases: TGCAGCGTTAACAGGGGCTACGAGCAGTACTTC.

This sequence joins TRBV29-1 and TRBJ1-2; 8 positions agree with TRBD1. Unmatched junction bases numbered 6, after V lost 7 bases and J lost 5 bases. Germline assignment: CDR1 SQVTM and CDR2 ANQGSEA. CDR3 size: 12 residues. The DNA of the CDR3 is TGCAGCGCCCAGGGACAGGAATATGGCTACACCTTC. Its translation: CSAQGQEYGYTF.

This clonotype has only a few counts. The rearrangement uses TRBV20-1 and TRBJ2-3, with 10 bases aligning to TRBD2. Losses at the gene ends were 7 bases for V and 4 bases for J; bases not matched to a gene: 5. Germline V lookup: CDR1 DFQATT, CDR2 SNEGSKA (reference sequence). This CDR3 comprises 13 residues. The CDR3 DNA reads TGCAGTGGAACTAGCGGGGCCGCAGATACGCAGTATTTT. Amino acid sequence: CSGTSGAADTQYF.

This clonotype was detected only a few times. V and J are TRBV7-9 and TRBJ2-7; D is perhaps TRBD2 (5 bases). Germline loops: CDR1 SEHNR, CDR2 FQNEAQ (reference sequence). V was clipped by 1 base and J by 5 bases, with 12 bases between them. There are 14 residues in the CDR3. CDR3 protein: CASSLGLFGDEQYF. For the CDR3, the DNA is TGTGCCAGCAGCTTAGGTTTGTTCGGGGACGAGCAGTACTTC.

This chain connects TRBV5-6 to TRBJ2-1; 14 bases are a match to TRBD2. Germline V gene sequence: CDR1 SGHDT, CDR2 YYEEEE. The CDR3 extends over 17 amino acids. J lost 4 bases, V lost 4 bases, and 7 bases had no gene match. CDR3 residues: CASSQGLAGVPYNEQFF. In DNA, the CDR3 is TGTGCCAGCAGCCAGGGACTAGCGGGAGTCCCTTACAATGAGCAGTTCTTC.